This TCR beta chain came from a study of control samples from healthy donors and cancer patients. Here immunoSEQ multiplex PCR was the method, and the copy in TCRdb shows in-frame clones only, minus some. Of 170,000 or so clones listed, about 91% are singletons. Germline assignment: CDR1 SGHDT and CDR2 YYEEEE. CDR3 length equals 17 residues. V was shortened by 4 bases and J by 4 bases, with 23 bases between the two germline ends. V and J are TRBV5-6 and TRBJ1-2; D unclear. The clonotype originates from a middle-aged woman in good health. Sequencing was performed on blood. This chain's CDR3 is CASSPTVRERIGYGYTF. The CDR3 region has the DNA TGTGCCAGCAGCCCCACTGTTAGGGAGAGGATCGGCTATGGCTACACCTTC. Variable domain in full (rest from reference TRBV5-6 and TRBJ1-2): DAGVTQSPTHLIKTRGQQVTLRCSPKSGHDTVSWYQQALGQGPQFIFQYYEEEERQRGNFPDRFSGHQFPNYSSELNVNALLLGDSALYLCASSPTVRERIGYGYTFGSGTRLTVV.